The rows below give T cell receptor beta chains drawn from one sample of a study of shared clonotypes between healthy human individuals. Some clones are missing from TCRdb's copy, which holds only in-frame ones; the method was immunoSEQ multiplex PCR. The sample lists approximately 2.4 million clones; 95% were seen once. Sequences were obtained from naive CD4+ T cells sorted from blood. The receptors were sampled from a man younger than 35 in good health. The CDR3 runs from the conserved cysteine through the conserved F or W.

v_gene: TRBV10-3; j_gene: TRBJ1-2; CDR3aa: CAISEDSNYGYTF
v_gene: TRBV28; j_gene: TRBJ2-5; CDR3aa: CASSRDRRQETQYF
v_gene: TRBV4-3; j_gene: TRBJ2-1; CDR3aa: CASSQDTSGRIEQFF
v_gene: TRBV19; j_gene: TRBJ2-2; CDR3aa: CASSKEGVAGELFF
v_gene: TRBV25-1; j_gene: TRBJ2-1; CDR3aa: CASSERVDLGQGADEQFF
v_gene: TRBV6-1; j_gene: TRBJ2-3; CDR3aa: CASSDLLTSADTQYF
v_gene: TRBV6-5; j_gene: TRBJ1-1; CDR3aa: CASSYSSGGEAFF
v_gene: TRBV27; j_gene: TRBJ1-2; CDR3aa: CASSLEGYYGYTF
v_gene: TRBV10-3; j_gene: TRBJ2-2; CDR3aa: CAISTGVGGELFF
v_gene: TRBV18; j_gene: TRBJ2-7; CDR3aa: CASSPPTYTYEQYF
v_gene: TRBV7-9; j_gene: TRBJ2-5; CDR3aa: CASSPSGVLETQYF
v_gene: TRBV2; j_gene: TRBJ2-7; CDR3aa: CASSPGGYEQYF
v_gene: TRBV30; j_gene: TRBJ1-2; CDR3aa: CAWSGGGFYGYTF
v_gene: TRBV2; j_gene: TRBJ1-1; CDR3aa: CASRGGQGKAFF
v_gene: TRBV7-2; j_gene: TRBJ2-7; CDR3aa: CASSFTDRRYEQYF
v_gene: TRBV6-1; j_gene: TRBJ2-3; CDR3aa: CASSEWVLGTDTQYF
v_gene: TRBV19; j_gene: TRBJ1-2; CDR3aa: CASTTPGQLKYGYTF
v_gene: TRBV5-4; j_gene: TRBJ2-7; CDR3aa: CASSLGGVRSTYEQYF
v_gene: TRBV5-1; j_gene: TRBJ1-6; CDR3aa: CASSIGRSSYNSPLHF
v_gene: TRBV5-1; j_gene: TRBJ2-3; CDR3aa: CASSFGISTDTQYF
v_gene: TRBV7-2; j_gene: TRBJ2-5; CDR3aa: CASSLGTSGGQETQYF
v_gene: TRBV10-3; j_gene: TRBJ2-2; CDR3aa: CAISGTSGGANTGELFF
v_gene: TRBV6-1; j_gene: TRBJ2-7; CDR3aa: CASSILTGSYEQYF
v_gene: TRBV6-6; j_gene: TRBJ2-3; CDR3aa: CASSYVAGGTDTQYF
v_gene: TRBV5-6; j_gene: TRBJ2-7; CDR3aa: CASSWRGLAGGPRYEQYF
v_gene: TRBV5-1; j_gene: TRBJ2-5; CDR3aa: CASSLEVQETQYF
v_gene: TRBV4-3; j_gene: TRBJ2-6; CDR3aa: CASSQAPQGGTGANVLTF
v_gene: TRBV6-5; j_gene: TRBJ1-6; CDR3aa: CASSPGFNSPLHF
v_gene: TRBV11-2; j_gene: TRBJ2-7; CDR3aa: CASSHGTSGVYAYEQYF
v_gene: TRBV4-1; j_gene: TRBJ2-1; CDR3aa: CASSPLGLAGGPSSYNEQFF
v_gene: TRBV7-9; j_gene: TRBJ1-2; CDR3aa: CASGVGGISYTF
v_gene: TRBV5-4; j_gene: TRBJ2-1; CDR3aa: CASSLGPAEQFF
v_gene: TRBV28; j_gene: TRBJ2-5; CDR3aa: CASSLNGRGETQYF
v_gene: TRBV5-1; j_gene: TRBJ1-1; CDR3aa: CASSLGTVNTEAFF
v_gene: TRBV7-9; j_gene: TRBJ2-1; CDR3aa: CAFQGENEQFF
v_gene: TRBV7-9; j_gene: TRBJ2-7; CDR3aa: CASSPGREQYF
v_gene: TRBV6-1; j_gene: TRBJ2-7; CDR3aa: CASSESDRGRSEQYF
v_gene: TRBV25-1; j_gene: TRBJ2-1; CDR3aa: CASSGSKDGFRHEQFF
v_gene: TRBV19; j_gene: TRBJ1-4; CDR3aa: CASRARGGDEKLFF
v_gene: TRBV5-8; j_gene: TRBJ1-4; CDR3aa: CASSPRHRPSEKLFF
v_gene: TRBV7-8; j_gene: TRBJ1-6; CDR3aa: CASSLMTVGNSPLHF
v_gene: TRBV7-8; j_gene: TRBJ2-7; CDR3aa: CASSTALAGTYEQYF
v_gene: TRBV7-2; j_gene: TRBJ2-4; CDR3aa: CASSLGASFKNIQYF
v_gene: TRBV28; j_gene: TRBJ2-2; CDR3aa: CATSSGQLNTGELFF
v_gene: TRBV5-1; j_gene: TRBJ2-2; CDR3aa: CASSNGQATGELFF
v_gene: TRBV7-2; j_gene: TRBJ2-7; CDR3aa: CASSSGLPHEQYF
v_gene: TRBV6-6; j_gene: TRBJ1-2; CDR3aa: CASSYEDGYTF